The T cell receptor beta chain under discussion was sequenced for a study of blood T cell repertoires in COVID-19. About the research overall: Acute and convalescent COVID-19 samples came from the United States, Italy and Spain.

Authors' methods: Reference gene primer amplification gave nucleated cell count estimates. Method: immunoSEQ multiplex PCR; TCRdb's copy keeps in-frame clones and lacks some. Clonal size and the V and J genes are those of that table, whereas D and trimming came from the DNA. The repertoire holds 100,000 to 150,000 clones, around 85% seen once, with about 17% in the top ten. Patients from Seattle were sampled longitudinally, starting during active infection. Trimming shortened V by 6 bases and J by 5 bases, and 19 bases separated the two germline ends. The CDR3 spans 15 residues. Germline assignment: CDR1 MDHEN and CDR2 SYDVKM.

V is TRBV28 and J is TRBJ1-1; D may be TRBD1 (6 bases). The specimen was peripheral blood. The clonotype originates from a man younger than 45 with COVID-19, enrolled during active disease. CDR3 sequence: CASSLPGQGKTEAFF. The DNA of the CDR3 is TGTGCCAGCAGCTTGCCGGGGCAGGGGAAGACTGAAGCTTTCTTT. The variable domain in full, completed from reference TRBV28 and TRBJ1-1, reads DVKVTQSSRYLVKRTGEKVFLECVQDMDHENMFWYRQDPGLGLRLIYFSYDVKMKEKGDIPEGYSVSREKKERFSLILESASTNQTSMYLCASSLPGQGKTEAFFGQGTRLTVV.